The rows below give T cell receptor beta chains drawn from one sample of a study of beta chain features in type 1 diabetes. Sequencing was performed with immunoSEQ multiplex PCR; in TCRdb, only in-frame clones are kept and a portion is missing. The sample lists about 470,000 clones, 30% occurring once. Sequencing was performed on naive CD4+ T cells from blood. These receptors all come from a man aged 18 to 30 in good health. CDR3s include the opening cysteine and the closing phenylalanine or tryptophan. Not every row has a clone size; where given, it reads once, few, many or a size class.

v_gene	j_gene	abundance	CDR3aa
TRBV15	TRBJ2-2	-	CATSRDRGGAARELFF
TRBV28	TRBJ2-5	-	CASSATNRAETQYF
TRBV10-3	TRBJ2-5	-	CAISESLAGGEETQYF
TRBV10-3	TRBJ2-5	few	CAISPGVSGRVGAQYF
TRBV7-8	TRBJ2-7	-	CASSHYRTGGEQYF
TRBV7-2	TRBJ2-1	few	CASSLGYMGYNEQFF
TRBV14	TRBJ1-4	few	CASSQGSFGGKLFF
TRBV29-1	TRBJ2-7	few	CSVAGQGPFGQYF
TRBV2	TRBJ2-5	-	CASRGLAGGGETQYF
TRBV5-4	TRBJ1-2	-	CASSPDNYGYTF
TRBV29-1	TRBJ1-2	-	CSAGQGERTPDGYTF
TRBV19	TRBJ2-7	once	CASSTASGRLTEQYF
TRBV25-1	TRBJ2-2	few	CASSSLLGNTGELFF
TRBV7-9	TRBJ2-7	-	CASSPRDQGRVYEQYF
TRBV30	TRBJ2-2	few	CAWSPTGITGELFF
TRBV5-6	TRBJ2-1	-	CASSWTSGSNEQFF
TRBV28	TRBJ2-3	few	CASSSGQGYTQYF
TRBV11-3	TRBJ2-1	-	CASSFPGGGNEQFF
TRBV10-3	TRBJ1-1	-	CAISVRGQGDTEAFF
TRBV5-6	TRBJ2-3	-	CASSPAGLSTDTQYF
TRBV7-2	TRBJ2-3	few	CASSAPRGTQYF
TRBV15	TRBJ2-4	-	CATSRLGQGLKGNIQYF
TRBV30	TRBJ2-7	-	CAWSTSGTLLPEQYF
TRBV4-3	TRBJ2-3	few	CASSPSSADTQYF
TRBV5-1	TRBJ2-7	few	CASSLTGDYEQYF
TRBV10-3	TRBJ2-7	-	CAISEGLSGSYEQYF
TRBV5-4	TRBJ2-1	-	CASSLWVLQGAYNEQFF
TRBV7-3	TRBJ2-1	few	CASSPTGTLTYNEQFF
TRBV14	TRBJ2-5	-	CASSQSSGIQETQYF
TRBV28	TRBJ1-1	-	CASSLSDTEAFF
TRBV7-2	TRBJ2-5	-	CASSLGRKVETQYF
TRBV6-6	TRBJ2-5	-	CASNRAGGGETQYF
TRBV9	TRBJ2-7	-	CASSVSSQGLYEQYF
TRBV10-3	TRBJ2-5	few	CASSGVAGEETQYF
TRBV4-3	TRBJ2-1	few	CASSQSRGLANEQFF
TRBV11-2	TRBJ2-7	-	CASSRGAGDSYEQYF
TRBV29-1	TRBJ2-7	-	CSVGGTLGYEQYF
TRBV28	TRBJ2-1	-	CASSLGLQSSYNEQFF
TRBV7-2	TRBJ2-5	few	CASSSEGARGTQYF
TRBV29-1	TRBJ2-1	few	CSGHRDYNEQFF
TRBV5-1	TRBJ2-7	-	CASSPGLIGLQEYF
TRBV2	TRBJ2-6	-	CASLRGAGANVLTF